A single sample gave rise to the 8 T cell receptor beta chains below, sequenced in a study of cytomegalovirus exposure and HLA in healthy donors. PCR employed 60 Vbeta and 13 Jbeta primers. Some clones are missing from TCRdb's copy, which holds only in-frame ones; the method was immunoSEQ multiplex PCR. Of under 130,000 clones detected, approximately 70% appear once; the ten largest clones hold 3.5% to 4%. Sequencing used PBMCs. The receptors were sampled from a young man in good health and CMV-seropositive.

This clone was observed a single time. The chain couples TRBV7-6 to TRBJ2-4; TRBD1 aligns across 9 bases. Germline lookup yields CDR1 SGHVS and CDR2 FNYEAQ. The CDR3 loop spans 16 amino acids. Losses at the gene ends were 4 bases for V and 7 bases for J; bases not matched to a gene: 11. DNA of the CDR3: TGTGCCAGCAGCTCTCCCGGGCGGGACAGGGCTAACATTCAGTACTTC. Protein: CASSSPGRDRANIQYF.

This clone was counted between two and nine times. The chain joins TRBV11-2 to TRBJ1-1; D is uncertain. V was shortened by 1 base and J by 6 bases, with 12 bases between the two germline ends. Per the germline V gene, CDR1 is SGHAT and CDR2 is FQNNGV. The CDR3 is 14 amino acids. CDR3 nucleotide sequence: TGTGCCAGCAGCTTAGTGCGAGGGCGGGCTGAAGCTTTCTTT. Translation: CASSLVRGRAEAFF.

This chain joins TRBV19 and TRBJ2-3, with 9 bases lining up with TRBD2. CDR1 is LNHDA, CDR2 SQIVND, per germline (reference sequence). The CDR3 loop spans 15 amino acids. The V segment lost 5 bases and the J segment 2 bases; nucleotides outside the gene matches: 5. CDR3 sequence reads: CASSLPSGVTDTQYF. The CDR3 nucleotides read TGTGCCAGTAGTCTTCCTAGCGGGGTCACAGATACGCAGTATTTT.

This clone was counted once. The chain couples TRBV29-1 to TRBJ2-3; TRBD2 might be the D (7 bases). Trimming cost V 7 bases and J 3 bases, with 14 bases left between them. The CDR3 runs 13 residues. Germline-derived CDR1 and CDR2 are SQVTM and ANQGSEA. CDR3 sequence: CSAQGGRTDTQYF. DNA of the CDR3: TGCAGCGCACAGGGCGGGAGAACAGATACGCAGTATTTT.

This clone has a single count. This sequence joins TRBV4-1 and TRBJ2-3, with TRBD1 matching over 7 bases. CDR1 is MGHRA, CDR2 YSYEKL, per germline. Trimming at V came to 5 bases and at J to 2 bases, leaving 4 bases not matched to a gene. This CDR3 is 14 amino acids long. CDR3 in amino acids: CASSVDRYTDTQYF. For the CDR3, the DNA is TGCGCCAGCAGCGTGGACAGGTACACAGATACGCAGTATTTT.

This clone was detected only a few times. This chain joins TRBV5-1 and TRBJ1-1; the D gene is possibly TRBD1 (6 bases). CDR3 length: 13 amino acids. The germline V gene has CDR1 SGHRS and CDR2 YFSETQ. Trimming took 4 bases from V and 1 from J, leaving 8 bases between them. The CDR3, as DNA: TGCGCCAGCAGCGTGACAGGGAACACTGAAGCTTTCTTT. Translation gives CASSVTGNTEAFF.

The CDR3 reads CASSLDGTSNTEAFF. The CDR3 DNA follows: TGTGCCAGCAGCTTAGACGGGACTTCGAACACTGAAGCTTTCTTT. The rearrangement uses TRBV7-3 and TRBJ1-1; a weak D match, TRBD1 (5 bases). This CDR3 region has 15 residues. V lost 2 bases and J lost 1, with 11 bases in between. Germline lookup yields CDR1 SGHTA and CDR2 FQGTGA.

This clone occurred a few times. The chain is built from TRBV19 and TRBJ2-3; D is uncertain. CDR3 size: 14 residues. Germline V gene sequence: CDR1 LNHDA, CDR2 SQIVND (reference sequence). V was pared by 9 bases and J by 4 bases, with 17 bases between. The CDR3 DNA follows: TGTGCCAGCTCTAGTCTCTACCCCCCAGATACGCAGTATTTT. It is translated as CASSSLYPPDTQYF.